This record covers a single T cell receptor beta chain. Antigen: not known. The entry originates in a study of T cell responses to AZD1222 COVID-19 vaccine. Whole-study findings and limits: Spike-specific TCR breadth and depth went up after people got two AZD1222 doses. Baseline serostatus was positive in only six AZD1222 recipients. Nearly half of spike-specific TCRs reportedly go after variant regions that carry no mutations.

The V end was cut by 1 base, the J end by 5 bases, with 14 bases between. Germline V CDR1 and CDR2: SGHTA, FQGTGA. This CDR3 contains 15 residues. Only in-frame clones appear in the TCRdb table, and some are missing; sequencing was by immunoSEQ multiplex PCR. The sample consists of 90,000 to 120,000 clones, 70% to 90% of them appearing once. V is TRBV7-3 and J is TRBJ2-5, with D perhaps TRBD2 (5 bases). The source material was peripheral blood, sampled on day 0 of AZD1222 vaccination. The TCR was taken from an adult in good health. This CDR3 is CASSLIPRVGETQYF. In DNA, the CDR3 is TGTGCCAGCAGCTTAATCCCGCGGGTCGGCGAGACCCAGTACTTC.